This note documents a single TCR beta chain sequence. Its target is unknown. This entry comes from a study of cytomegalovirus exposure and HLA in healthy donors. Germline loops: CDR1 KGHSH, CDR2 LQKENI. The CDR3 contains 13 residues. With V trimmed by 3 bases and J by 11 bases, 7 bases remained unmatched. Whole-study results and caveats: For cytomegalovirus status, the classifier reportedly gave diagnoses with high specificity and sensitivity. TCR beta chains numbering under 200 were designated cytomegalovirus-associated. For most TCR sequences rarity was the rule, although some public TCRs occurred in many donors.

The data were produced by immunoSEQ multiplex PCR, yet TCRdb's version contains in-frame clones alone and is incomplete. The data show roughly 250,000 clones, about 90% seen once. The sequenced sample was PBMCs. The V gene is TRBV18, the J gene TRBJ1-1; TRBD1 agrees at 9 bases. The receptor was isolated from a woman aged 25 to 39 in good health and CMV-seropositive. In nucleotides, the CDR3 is TGTGCCAGCTCACCGGGGGGGACAGGGACTGCTTTCTTT. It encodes CASSPGGTGTAFF.